Described below is a single TCR beta chain sequence and its context. Its antigen is not known. The entry originates in a study of T cell responses to AZD1222 COVID-19 vaccine. Generated by immunoSEQ multiplex PCR, the TCRdb table keeps only in-frame clones and is missing some. The profile shows 75,000 to 100,000 clones, 80% to 90% of them singletons. The ends were cut back, 3 bases at V and 5 bases at J, with 8 bases in the middle. This CDR3 spans 13 amino acids. Germline V gives CDR1 LNHDA, CDR2 SQIVND (reference sequence). The study, taken as a whole, reports: With dominance at 160-218 and 743-854, vaccine-associated CD4 TCRs spanned spike. Reportedly, nearly half the spike-specific TCRs target unmutated variant regions. White British people made up most donors, females outnumbered males, and clonal diversity was possibly underestimated.

The clonotype was recovered from an adult in good health. Here the sequenced sample was peripheral blood, taken on day 0 of AZD1222 vaccination. The J gene is TRBJ1-5, the V gene TRBV19; D is unclear. In DNA form, the CDR3 reads TGTGCCAGTAGTATGGGGAAGGATCAGCCCCAGCATTTT. Translating it yields CASSMGKDQPQHF.